These T cell receptor beta chains were read from a single sample in a study of blood T cell repertoires in COVID-19. Only in-frame clones appear in the TCRdb table, and some are missing; sequencing was by immunoSEQ multiplex PCR. The table lists approximately 210,000 clones, just over 90% of them singletons. Sequences were obtained from peripheral blood. The origin of the receptors is a man between 25 and 39 years old with acute or convalescent COVID-19. Both conserved end residues are part of each CDR3. The order of the fields is D gene, J gene, clone size, V gene, CDR3 protein, CDR3 DNA. The D gene is left open where the match is weak. Size values are once, few and many counts, or a class for expanded clones, and some rows have none.

D: NA
J: TRBJ2-2
size: few
V: TRBV18
CDR3: CASSRSGSIGELFF
DNA: TGTGCCAGCTCTCGATCCGGTTCGATTGGGGAGCTGTTTTTT

D: TRBD1
J: TRBJ1-1
size: NA
V: TRBV2
CDR3: CASSEVPTGAGAFF
DNA: TGTGCCAGCAGTGAAGTGCCGACAGGGGCAGGAGCTTTCTTT

D: TRBD1
J: TRBJ1-5
size: NA
V: TRBV6-6
CDR3: CASSPDREDNQPQHF
DNA: TGTGCCAGCAGCCCCGACAGGGAGGACAATCAGCCCCAGCATTTT

D: TRBD2
J: TRBJ2-1
size: NA
V: TRBV2
CDR3: CASSPLGLATSGEQFF
DNA: TGTGCCAGCAGCCCCCTGGGACTAGCCACTTCTGGTGAGCAGTTCTTC

D: TRBD2
J: TRBJ2-2
size: NA
V: TRBV5-4
CDR3: CASSLGLALNTGELFF
DNA: TGTGCCAGCAGCTTGGGACTAGCGTTGAACACCGGGGAGCTGTTTTTT

D: NA
J: TRBJ2-2
size: NA
V: TRBV11-2
CDR3: CASSLRQGTGELFF
DNA: TGTGCCAGCAGCTTAAGGCAGGGGACCGGGGAGCTGTTTTTT

D: TRBD1
J: TRBJ2-7
size: NA
V: TRBV9
CDR3: CASSVRTGPYEQYF
DNA: TGTGCCAGCAGCGTGCGGACAGGGCCCTACGAGCAGTACTTC

D: TRBD1
J: TRBJ1-2
size: NA
V: TRBV18
CDR3: CASSPQDRGYGYTF
DNA: TGTGCCAGCTCACCTCAGGACAGGGGCTATGGCTACACCTTC

D: TRBD1
J: TRBJ1-5
size: NA
V: TRBV28
CDR3: CASTLRTGYQHF
DNA: TGTGCCAGCACACTCAGGACAGGGTACCAGCATTTT

D: TRBD1
J: TRBJ2-6
size: NA
V: TRBV7-9
CDR3: CASSPWDRPSGANVLTF
DNA: TGTGCCAGCAGCCCTTGGGACAGACCCTCTGGGGCCAACGTCCTGACTTTC

D: NA
J: TRBJ2-7
size: NA
V: TRBV3-1/TRBV3-2
CDR3: CASSPWGGEQYF
DNA: TGTGCCAGCAGCCCTTGGGGAGGCGAGCAGTACTTC

D: NA
J: TRBJ2-6
size: NA
V: TRBV25-1
CDR3: CASSDSLGPTANVLTF
DNA: TGTGCCAGCAGTGACAGTCTAGGTCCCACGGCCAACGTCCTGACTTTC

D: TRBD2
J: TRBJ2-3
size: NA
V: TRBV30
CDR3: CAWSVLAGLSDTQYF
DNA: TGTGCCTGGAGTGTACTAGCGGGACTATCAGATACGCAGTATTTT

D: NA
J: TRBJ2-1
size: NA
V: TRBV4-1
CDR3: CASSQLPGYNEQFF
DNA: TGCGCCAGCAGCCAATTACCAGGGTACAATGAGCAGTTCTTC

D: TRBD1
J: TRBJ2-2
size: NA
V: TRBV3-1/TRBV3-2
CDR3: CASWGQGVSGELFF
DNA: TGTGCCAGCTGGGGACAGGGCGTCTCCGGGGAGCTGTTTTTT

D: NA
J: TRBJ2-7
size: NA
V: TRBV2
CDR3: CASTGTGYYEQYF
DNA: TGTGCCAGCACCGGGACTGGGTACTACGAGCAGTACTTC

D: TRBD1
J: TRBJ2-7
size: NA
V: TRBV19
CDR3: CASSKLTGASYEQYF
DNA: TGTGCCAGTAGTAAATTGACAGGGGCCTCCTACGAGCAGTACTTC

D: NA
J: TRBJ2-1
size: NA
V: TRBV6-1
CDR3: CASSEYGNEQFF
DNA: TGTGCCAGCAGTGAATACGGCAATGAGCAGTTCTTC

D: TRBD2
J: TRBJ2-1
size: few
V: TRBV23-1
CDR3: CASSQSRKREGQGDNEQFF
DNA: TGCGCCAGCAGTCAATCGCGTAAGCGGGAGGGCCAAGGGGACAATGAGCAGTTCTTC

D: NA
J: TRBJ1-3
size: NA
V: TRBV19
CDR3: CASSIRVGSGNTIYF
DNA: TGTGCCAGTAGTATACGGGTGGGCTCTGGAAACACCATATATTTT

D: NA
J: TRBJ2-2
size: NA
V: TRBV5-1
CDR3: CASRQGGSAGELFF
DNA: TGCGCCAGCAGACAGGGGGGGTCTGCCGGGGAGCTGTTTTTT

D: NA
J: TRBJ2-1
size: NA
V: TRBV5-1
CDR3: CASSSWGPYNEQFF
DNA: TGCGCCAGCAGCTCGTGGGGCCCTTACAATGAGCAGTTCTTC

D: NA
J: TRBJ1-5
size: NA
V: TRBV7-2
CDR3: CASSLRGAGNQPQHF
DNA: TGTGCCAGCAGCCTCCGGGGGGCAGGCAATCAGCCCCAGCATTTT

D: NA
J: TRBJ2-7
size: NA
V: TRBV27
CDR3: CASSLGPPPTDEQYF
DNA: TGTGCCAGCAGTTTAGGTCCCCCCCCCACAGACGAGCAGTACTTC

D: NA
J: TRBJ2-1
size: NA
V: TRBV5-1
CDR3: CASSPTRINEQFF
DNA: TGCGCCAGCAGCCCGACACGTATCAATGAGCAGTTCTTC

D: NA
J: TRBJ1-2
size: NA
V: TRBV6-5
CDR3: CASRALSDSNYGYTF
DNA: TGTGCCAGCAGGGCCCTTTCAGACTCTAACTATGGCTACACCTTC

D: NA
J: TRBJ2-1
size: once
V: TRBV12-5
CDR3: CASGLGTLSNFF
DNA: TGTGCTAGTGGTTTGGGCACCCTGAGTAACTTCTTC

D: TRBD1
J: TRBJ2-1
size: NA
V: TRBV6-6
CDR3: CASRRRDSYNEQFF
DNA: TGTGCCAGCAGACGCCGGGACAGTTACAATGAGCAGTTCTTC

D: NA
J: TRBJ2-7
size: NA
V: TRBV7-3
CDR3: CASSFGGHSYEQYF
DNA: TGTGCCAGCAGCTTCGGCGGTCACTCCTACGAGCAGTACTTC

D: NA
J: TRBJ1-5
size: NA
V: TRBV11-2
CDR3: CASSRNANQPQHF
DNA: TGTGCCAGCAGCCGTAACGCGAATCAGCCCCAGCATTTT

D: TRBD2
J: TRBJ2-7
size: many
V: TRBV5-4
CDR3: CASSLVGGDSYEQYF
DNA: TGTGCCAGCAGCTTGGTTGGGGGGGACTCCTACGAGCAGTACTTC

D: NA
J: TRBJ1-6
size: once
V: TRBV5-5
CDR3: CASIPYSPLHF
DNA: TGTGCCAGCATCCCTTATTCACCCCTCCACTTT

D: NA
J: TRBJ1-1
size: NA
V: TRBV12-5
CDR3: CASGFSTVTEAFF
DNA: TGTGCTAGTGGTTTCTCGACAGTCACTGAAGCTTTCTTT

D: TRBD1
J: TRBJ2-5
size: few
V: TRBV2
CDR3: CASRVGTDQETQYF
DNA: TGTGCCAGCAGGGTAGGGACAGATCAAGAGACCCAGTACTTC

D: TRBD1
J: TRBJ2-1
size: NA
V: TRBV3-1/TRBV3-2
CDR3: CASSLRSTGAYNEQFF
DNA: TGTGCCAGCAGCCTTCGATCCACAGGGGCCTACAATGAGCAGTTCTTC

D: TRBD1
J: TRBJ1-6
size: once
V: TRBV5-1
CDR3: CASTLTGTGDSPLHF
DNA: TGCGCCAGCACCCTGACCGGGACAGGGGATTCACCCCTCCACTTT

D: NA
J: TRBJ1-2
size: NA
V: TRBV5-6
CDR3: CASTSRRVPDGYTF
DNA: TGTGCCAGCACCTCTAGGCGGGTGCCGGATGGCTACACCTTC

D: NA
J: TRBJ2-7
size: NA
V: TRBV4-1
CDR3: CASSQELRSLDMQYF
DNA: TGCGCCAGCAGCCAAGAATTACGTTCCCTTGACATGCAGTACTTC

D: NA
J: TRBJ1-1
size: NA
V: TRBV14
CDR3: CASSPSGMDAFF
DNA: TGTGCCAGCAGCCCTAGCGGGATGGACGCTTTCTTT

D: TRBD2
J: TRBJ2-4
size: NA
V: TRBV30
CDR3: CAWSSGRASIQYF
DNA: TGTGCCTGGAGTAGCGGGAGGGCCTCGATTCAGTACTTC

D: TRBD1
J: TRBJ1-1
size: once
V: TRBV3-1/TRBV3-2
CDR3: CASSHNRGNTEAFF
DNA: TGTGCCAGCAGCCACAACAGGGGGAACACTGAAGCTTTCTTT

D: NA
J: TRBJ1-6
size: once
V: TRBV4-1
CDR3: CASSQETGVNSPLHF
DNA: TGCGCCAGCAGCCAAGAGACAGGCGTTAATTCACCCCTCCACTTT

D: NA
J: TRBJ1-2
size: NA
V: TRBV5-6
CDR3: CASSLYTGGVNYGYTF
DNA: TGTGCCAGCAGCTTGTACACAGGCGGGGTCAACTATGGCTACACCTTC

D: TRBD1
J: TRBJ1-6
size: NA
V: TRBV6-1
CDR3: CASSGEGTVYNSPLHF
DNA: TGTGCCAGCAGTGGAGAGGGGACAGTTTATAATTCACCCCTCCACTTT

D: NA
J: TRBJ1-1
size: once
V: TRBV28
CDR3: CASSLPTVRNTEAFF
DNA: TGTGCCAGCAGTTTGCCGACAGTTAGGAACACTGAAGCTTTCTTT

D: NA
J: TRBJ2-7
size: NA
V: TRBV11-2
CDR3: CASSPQYEQYF
DNA: TGTGCCAGCAGCCCCCAGTACGAGCAGTACTTC

D: NA
J: TRBJ2-7
size: NA
V: TRBV11-2
CDR3: CASSLDRRVYEQYF
DNA: TGTGCCAGCAGCTTAGATAGGAGAGTCTACGAGCAGTACTTC

D: TRBD1
J: TRBJ2-6
size: NA
V: TRBV19
CDR3: CASTTGGGSGANVLTF
DNA: TGTGCCAGTACCACAGGGGGAGGCTCTGGGGCCAACGTCCTGACTTTC

D: NA
J: TRBJ1-2
size: NA
V: TRBV27
CDR3: CASSFLPGNYGYTF
DNA: TGTGCCAGCAGTTTTTTACCAGGGAACTATGGCTACACCTTC

D: TRBD2
J: TRBJ2-3
size: NA
V: TRBV4-2
CDR3: CASSPGLAGASDTQYF
DNA: TGTGCCAGCAGCCCTGGACTAGCGGGAGCCTCAGATACGCAGTATTTT

D: TRBD2
J: TRBJ2-7
size: NA
V: TRBV6-2/TRBV6-3
CDR3: CASSRTSGYEQYF
DNA: TGTGCCAGCAGCCGGACTAGCGGCTACGAGCAGTACTTC

D: NA
J: TRBJ1-1
size: NA
V: TRBV27
CDR3: CASSPRQYGYMGTEAFF
DNA: TGTGCCAGCAGTCCCCGACAGTATGGCTACATGGGCACTGAAGCTTTCTTT

D: TRBD2
J: TRBJ2-1
size: NA
V: TRBV6-4
CDR3: CASSPGAGGPGNEQFF
DNA: TGTGCCAGCAGTCCCGGAGCGGGAGGGCCAGGCAATGAGCAGTTCTTC

D: NA
J: TRBJ1-1
size: NA
V: TRBV6-5
CDR3: CASRVVTEAFF
DNA: TGTGCCAGCCGGGTTGTCACTGAAGCTTTCTTT

D: NA
J: TRBJ1-3
size: NA
V: TRBV24-1
CDR3: CATSDLLRGRGHPGNTIYF
DNA: TGTGCCACCAGTGATTTGCTACGGGGAAGAGGGCACCCGGGAAACACCATATATTTT